This TCR beta chain was documented in a study of OX40 agonist ivuxolimab in advanced cancers. As for the study in general: Patients received intravenous ivuxolimab every 2 weeks at 0.01 to 10 mg/kg.

A single count supports this clone. Its antigen remains unidentified. Study findings and constraints: In the 0.1 to 3.0 mg/kg range, CD4+ and CD8+ blood T cells had expanded clonally by week 6.

Assay: immunoSEQ multiplex PCR; the TCRdb copy retains only in-frame clones and omits some. The sample has around 64,000 clones, over 70% seen once. V gave up 4 bases and J gave up 0 bases, with 10 bases separating them. Looked up from germline, CDR1 is SGHRS and CDR2 is YFSETQ. CDR3 length: 15 residues. This chain uses TRBV5-1 with TRBJ2-2, with a weak D call TRBD1 (7 bases). The sequence was collected from an adult with an advanced solid tumor such as melanoma, head and neck, liver or kidney cancer. The source material was CD4+ or CD8+ T cells sorted from blood, sampled in a trial of the OX40 agonist ivuxolimab. The CDR3 is CASSRGTANTGELFF. DNA of the CDR3: TGCGCCAGCAGCCGGGGGACAGCGAACACCGGGGAGCTGTTTTTT.